The TCR beta chain described here comes from a study of T cell repertoires in ileal Crohn's disease (dated by TCRdb to 2018 to 2020). For context, the study as a whole: The median duration of disease was around 8 years, and at the time of surgery approximately 33% of patients were active smokers. Roughly half of the patients were given postoperative therapy, with 18 on anti-TNF agents and 10 to 12 on thiopurines. Endoscopic postoperative recurrence was defined by a Rutgeerts score above i0. Every patient underwent surgery because of a complication, which was stricturing disease in around 60% of cases and penetrating disease in about 40%. The study sequenced 150 to 200 mucosal samples from 50 to 65 patients, taken at several locations on the surgical specimen and at postoperative endoscopy. Running in parallel with the study was a multicentre cohort set up to find predictors of early endoscopic recurrence following ileocolonic resection. A prospective multicentre cohort supplied the roughly 59 Crohn's disease patients whose TCR repertoires were analysed. M6 samples consisted of neoterminal ileum biopsies collected during postoperative colonoscopy.

On this clone: The specificity of this receptor is unknown. Qualities for individual bases were not recorded, and no much larger clone is one base off.

Per the publication, the time point label means: neoterminal ileum biopsy at postoperative endoscopy, about 6 months after surgery. Adults with ileal or ileocolonic Crohn's disease for whom ileocolonic resection was indicated were considered eligible. Before DNA extraction, whole ileal mucosal biopsies were kept frozen at -80 degrees C. Genomic DNA was extracted from frozen whole biopsies with a TRizol-based method and quantified on a NanoDrop 2000 spectrophotometer. Sequences LNHDA (CDR1) and SQIVND (CDR2) are obtained from the germline V gene (reference sequence). Between the V and J ends, shortened by 2 bases and 2 bases respectively, the junction contains 13 bases. Taken from cysteine to phenylalanine, the CDR3 has 15 residues. The DNA shown is the 45-base CDR3, in frame from base 1. Results and caveats for the whole study, not just this receptor: Sorted CD8 T cells carried more high-frequency clones than CD4 T cells, suggesting mucosal expansions were mainly CD8. Mucosal CD4 and CD8 T cells were sorted and sequenced only in a subgroup of patients, the size of which was not stated. Within the first year after surgery, the timing of postoperative endoscopy varied, and the median delay was about 6.6 months. Compared with non-smokers, patients who were active smokers at surgery showed a significantly higher proportion of clonal expansions (roughly 26% vs 20%, p=0.02). Endoscopic recurrence was found to be associated with higher high-frequency clone percentages at surgery, and recurrence was observed in all patients with clonality above 26.8% (18/57).

Around 500 nanograms of biopsy DNA per sample were submitted for commercial TCRB immunosequencing. Adaptive Biotechnology amplified the CDR3 regions from genomic DNA with a two-step multiplex PCR designed to control amplification bias. The first PCR used primers for every V and J gene segment; the second PCR added barcodes and Illumina adapters. CDR3 libraries were sequenced on an Illumina instrument. The source study handled its data this way. Analysis combined the vendor-provided pipelines with custom analysis of raw data in R/Bioconductor under R version 3.3.0. Clonality, ranging from 0 to 1, was calculated as the inverse of the normalised Shannon entropy of all productive clones. High-frequency clones were defined as the repertoire share of the top 100 clones, retaining only clones passing a 95% confidence test. Repertoire diversity was measured with the Simpson index, and overlap between samples was measured with the Morisita-Horn index. Imported from immuneACCESS, the table was reduced by TCRdb to in-frame sequences with V and J called. These copies leave out some clones; in studies compared against another copy, an unresolved V gene accounts for under half, and the cause of the remainder is not known. From that table come the V and J calls and clone size; the DNA was used to work out D and trimming. This sample holds some 60,000 clones; roughly nine tenths were observed only once. The ten largest account for roughly 1.9% of the sample.

Sequences were obtained from ileal tissue. The TCR originated in an adult with Crohn's disease. The rearranged chain carries TRBV19 and TRBJ2-7; TRBD1 is possibly the D segment (5 matching bases). CDR3 reads: CASSINAGSPYEQYF. The sequence in DNA is TGTGCCAGTAGTATAAATGCAGGGTCCCCCTACGAGCAGTACTTC.